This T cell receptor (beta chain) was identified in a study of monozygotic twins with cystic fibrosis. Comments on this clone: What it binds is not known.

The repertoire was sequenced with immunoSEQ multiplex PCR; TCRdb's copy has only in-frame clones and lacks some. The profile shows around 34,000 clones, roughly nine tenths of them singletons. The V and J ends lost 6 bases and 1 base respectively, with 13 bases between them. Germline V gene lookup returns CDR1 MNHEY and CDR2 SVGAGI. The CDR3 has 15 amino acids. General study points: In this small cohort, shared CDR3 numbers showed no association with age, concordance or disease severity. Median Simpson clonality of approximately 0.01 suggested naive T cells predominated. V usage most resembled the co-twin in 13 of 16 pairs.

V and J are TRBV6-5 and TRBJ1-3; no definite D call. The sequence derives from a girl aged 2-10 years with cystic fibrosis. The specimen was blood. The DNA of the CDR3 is TGTGCCAGCAGCCCCCTGGCCGGGTCTGGAAACACCATATATTTT. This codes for CASSPLAGSGNTIYF.